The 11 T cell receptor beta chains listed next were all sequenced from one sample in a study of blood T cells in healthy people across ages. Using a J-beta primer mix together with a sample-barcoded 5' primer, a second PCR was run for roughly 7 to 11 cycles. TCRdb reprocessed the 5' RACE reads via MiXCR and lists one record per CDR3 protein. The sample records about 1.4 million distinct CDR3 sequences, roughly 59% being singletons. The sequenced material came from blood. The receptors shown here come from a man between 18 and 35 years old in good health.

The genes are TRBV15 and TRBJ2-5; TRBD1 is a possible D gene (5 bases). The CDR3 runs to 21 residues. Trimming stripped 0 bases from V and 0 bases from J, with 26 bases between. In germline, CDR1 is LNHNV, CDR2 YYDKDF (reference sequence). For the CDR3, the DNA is TGTGCCACCAGCAGAGAAAGGTTCTTGAATCGACAGCCAACTTACCAAGAGACCCAGTACTTC. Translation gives CATSRERFLNRQPTYQETQYF. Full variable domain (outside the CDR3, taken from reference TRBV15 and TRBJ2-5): DAMVIQNPRYQVTQFGKPVTLSCSQTLNHNVMYWYQQKSSQAPKLLFHYYDKDFNNEADTPDNFQSRRPNTSFCFLDIRSPGLGDTAMYLCATSRERFLNRQPTYQETQYFGPGTRLLVL.

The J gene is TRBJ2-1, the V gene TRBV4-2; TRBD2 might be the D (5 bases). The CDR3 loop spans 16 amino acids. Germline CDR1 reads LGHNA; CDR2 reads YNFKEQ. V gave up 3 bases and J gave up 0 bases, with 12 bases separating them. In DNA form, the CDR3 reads TGTGCCAGCAGCCAGGACTCCATGAGCTCCTACAATGAGCAGTTCTTC. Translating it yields CASSQDSMSSYNEQFF.

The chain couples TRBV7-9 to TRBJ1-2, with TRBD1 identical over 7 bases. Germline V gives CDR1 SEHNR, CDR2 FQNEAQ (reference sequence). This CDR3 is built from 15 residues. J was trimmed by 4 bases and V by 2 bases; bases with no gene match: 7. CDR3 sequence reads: CASSLTQTGTYGYTF. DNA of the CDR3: TGTGCCAGCAGCTTAACCCAGACAGGGACCTATGGCTACACCTTC.

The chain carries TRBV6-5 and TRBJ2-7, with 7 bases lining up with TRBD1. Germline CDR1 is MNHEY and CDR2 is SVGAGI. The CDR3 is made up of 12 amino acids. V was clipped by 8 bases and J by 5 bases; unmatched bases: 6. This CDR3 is CASSRTGDEQYF. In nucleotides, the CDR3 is TGTGCCAGCTCTAGAACAGGGGACGAGCAGTACTTC.

CDR3 nucleotides: TGCGCCAGCAGCAACCACCAGGGTATGGGTGAGCAGTTCTTC. It specifies CASSNHQGMGEQFF. The chain has TRBV5-1 and TRBJ2-1; D possibly corresponds to TRBD1 (5 bases). Trimming cost V 4 bases and J 9 bases, with 17 bases left between them. The CDR3 sequence is 14 residues long. Per the germline V gene, CDR1 is SGHRS and CDR2 is YFSETQ.

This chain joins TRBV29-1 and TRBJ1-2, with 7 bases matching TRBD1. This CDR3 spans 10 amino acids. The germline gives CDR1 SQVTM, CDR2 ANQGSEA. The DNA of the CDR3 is TGCACAGACAGGGTCATAGGCTACACCTTC. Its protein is CTDRVIGYTF.

The CDR3 DNA follows: TGTGCCAGCAGTTACTCGATTGGGACCTACGAGCAGTACTTC. As protein: CASSYSIGTYEQYF. This sequence joins TRBV6-5 and TRBJ2-7; no definite D call. Trimming removed 0 bases from V and 2 bases from J, with 8 bases in between. This CDR3 comprises 14 residues. In germline, CDR1 is MNHEY, CDR2 SVGAGI.

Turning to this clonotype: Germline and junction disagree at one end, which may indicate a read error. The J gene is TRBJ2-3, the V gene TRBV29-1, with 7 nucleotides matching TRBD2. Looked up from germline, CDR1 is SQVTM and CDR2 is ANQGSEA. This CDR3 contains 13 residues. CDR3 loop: CSVRLAQGDAQYF. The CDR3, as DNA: TGCAGCGTCCGACTAGCCCAAGGAGATGCGCAGTATTTT.

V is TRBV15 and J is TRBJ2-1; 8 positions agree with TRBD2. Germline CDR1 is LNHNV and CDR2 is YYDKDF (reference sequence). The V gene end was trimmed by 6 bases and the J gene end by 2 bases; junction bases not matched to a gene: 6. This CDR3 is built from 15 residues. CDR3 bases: TGTGCCACCAGTCCGCGGGGGGTCCCCTACAATGAGCAGTTCTTC. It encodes CATSPRGVPYNEQFF.

The CDR3: CASSPRQGRGLLEQYF. Here the CDR3 DNA reads TGTGCCAGCAGCCCCCGACAGGGCAGGGGGCTTTTGGAGCAGTACTTC. The chain employs TRBV7-9 and TRBJ2-5; 8 bases agree with TRBD1. Germline CDR1 SEHNR, CDR2 FQNEAQ (reference sequence). Unmatched junction bases numbered 19, after V lost 5 bases and J lost 11 bases. The CDR3 totals 16 residues. The full variable domain, with the rest looked up from reference TRBV7-9 and TRBJ2-5, is DTGVSQNPRHKITKRGQNVTFRCDPISEHNRLYWYRQTLGQGPEFLTYFQNEAQLEKSRLLSDRFSAERPKGSFSTLEIQRTEQGDSAMYLCASSPRQGRGLLEQYFGPGTRLLVL.

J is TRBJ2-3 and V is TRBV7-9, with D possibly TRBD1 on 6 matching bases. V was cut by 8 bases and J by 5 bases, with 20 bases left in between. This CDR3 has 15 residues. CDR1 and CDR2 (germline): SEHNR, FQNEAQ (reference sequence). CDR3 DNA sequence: TGTGCCAGCCAGGTCATCAGGGACAAGCGAGATACGCAGTATTTT. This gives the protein CASQVIRDKRDTQYF.